The entry below gives a single T cell receptor beta chain sequence along with its context. Unique molecular identifiers were incorporated when the TCRbeta library was constructed. TCRdb analysed the PCR reads with MiXCR anew, one entry per CDR3 protein. Here the sample spans about 400,000 distinct CDR3 sequences, around 21% being singletons. These data belong to a study of T-cell reconstitution after alpha-beta-depleted transplantation in children. The CDR3 totals 17 residues. Germline V gives CDR1 SGHDN, CDR2 FVKESK. The V segment lost 3 bases and the J segment 5 bases; nucleotides outside the gene matches: 10.

This clonotype was sampled from a human donor who donated a stem cell graft to a child with acute myeloid leukemia. J is TRBJ2-1 and V is TRBV14; 10 bases match TRBD2. The material was PBMCs from the stem cell graft donor, obtained from the stem cell graft. CDR3 amino acids: CASSQRLAGDKHNEQFF. The CDR3 DNA sequence: TGTGCCAGCAGCCAGAGGCTAGCGGGGGACAAGCACAATGAGCAGTTCTTC.